Each of the 29 T cell receptor beta chains below was sequenced from the same sample in a study of CD8+ T cells in alopecia areata. Reverse transcription of extracted RNA yielded cDNA, which provided the sequencing template. Repertoires were generated with immunoSEQ multiplex PCR, while TCRdb's copy carries only in-frame clones and drops some. Altogether roughly 100,000 clones are present, 55% being singletons, with the ten largest covering 8% to 10%. Sequenced: CD4+ T cells sorted from blood. The origin of the receptors is a human donor in good health.

The CDR3 region is CASSLASSGGVSETQYF. CDR3 nucleotide sequence: TGCGCCAGCAGCTTGGCGTCTAGCGGGGGGGTCAGCGAGACCCAGTACTTC. V is TRBV5-1 and J is TRBJ2-5; 12 positions match TRBD2. Germline CDR1 and CDR2: SGHRS and YFSETQ. Germline trimming cut 0 bases from V and 5 bases from J; bases unmatched to any gene: 8. CDR3 size: 17 residues.

The CDR3 DNA reads as TGTGCCTGGGACAGGGGAGATGAAAAACTGTTTTTT. It specifies CAWDRGDEKLFF. The chain carries TRBV30 and TRBJ1-4; 8 positions match TRBD1. Germline loops: CDR1 GTSNPN, CDR2 SVGIG (reference sequence). Germline trimming cut 5 bases from V and 6 bases from J; bases unmatched to any gene: 2. CDR3 length equals 12 residues.

This clone was counted between two and nine times. The V and J genes are TRBV11-2 and TRBJ2-1; 7 nucleotides line up with TRBD2. Germline CDR1 SGHAT, CDR2 FQNNGV. CDR3 length equals 15 residues. V gave up 1 base and J gave up 9 bases; unmatched junction bases: 9. CDR3: CASSLVLGREGEQFF. CDR3 bases: TGTGCCAGCAGCTTAGTACTCGGCAGGGAGGGTGAGCAGTTCTTC.

V gene TRBV29-1 combines with J gene TRBJ1-2, with TRBD1 matching 10 bases. The J segment lost 2 bases and the V segment lost 8 bases, leaving 5 bases of the junction unmatched. In germline, CDR1 is SQVTM, CDR2 ANQGSEA. The CDR3 is made up of 13 amino acids. The CDR3 DNA is TGCAGCACTCGGGACAGGGGAAACTATGGCTACACCTTC. This codes for CSTRDRGNYGYTF.

V and J are TRBV2 and TRBJ2-1; D is perhaps TRBD2 (6 bases). The CDR3 is made up of 13 amino acids. Deletions cut 8 bases from V and 7 bases from J, with 15 bases between. Per the germline V gene, CDR1 is SNHLY and CDR2 is FYNNEI. The CDR3 DNA follows: TGTGCCAGCGCGGAGACCGCGGGGAATGAGCAGTTCTTC. This codes for CASAETAGNEQFF.

The chain has TRBV25-1 and TRBJ2-5; a possible D gene is TRBD1 (5 bases). The CDR3 consists of 16 residues. Germline CDR1 MGHDK, CDR2 SYGVNS. Trimming left V 1 base short and J 4 bases short, with 16 bases between. For the CDR3, the DNA is TGTGCCAGCAGTGAATCGAGACAGCCCCTTCGAGAGACCCAGTACTTC. The encoded protein is CASSESRQPLRETQYF.

This chain links TRBV29-1 with TRBJ2-1; the match to TRBD1 covers 10 bases. This CDR3 has 14 amino acids. Unmatched junction bases numbered 8, after V lost 8 bases and J lost 4 bases. Germline CDR1 reads SQVTM; CDR2 reads ANQGSEA. The CDR3 loop is CSYYRDRGYNEQFF. CDR3 DNA: TGCAGCTACTACCGGGACAGGGGATACAATGAGCAGTTCTTC.

The chain employs TRBV4-2 and TRBJ1-2, with 7 bases that match TRBD1. The CDR3 covers 14 residues. J gave up 6 bases and V 1 base, and 5 bases lay outside the gene matches. The germline V gene encodes CDR1 LGHNA and CDR2 YNFKEQ. The DNA of the CDR3 is TGTGCCAGCAGCCAAGCTACAGGGGAAGATGGCTACACCTTC. It is translated as CASSQATGEDGYTF.

The chain joins TRBV4-1 to TRBJ2-7; TRBD1 agrees at 7 bases. The CDR3 runs to 13 residues. CDR1 and CDR2 (germline): MGHRA, YSYEKL. Trimming at V came to 3 bases and at J to 8 bases, leaving 7 bases not matched to a gene. Written as DNA, the CDR3 is TGCGCCAGCAGCCAGGGACAGAGGGAAAAGCAGTACTTC. It yields the protein CASSQGQREKQYF.

This clone has just a few counts. This chain uses TRBV15 with TRBJ2-7, with 9 bases fitting TRBD1. Germline loops: CDR1 LNHNV, CDR2 YYDKDF (reference sequence). Unmatched junction bases numbered 4, after V lost 6 bases and J lost 4 bases. The CDR3 loop spans 13 amino acids. CDR3 DNA: TGTGCCACCAGAGGGACAGGGCCTTACGAGCAGTACTTC. It codes for CATRGTGPYEQYF.

The chain uses TRBV2 and TRBJ1-5, with TRBD1 matching over 9 bases. The CDR3 length is 14 residues. V lost 9 bases to trimming and J lost 1 base; unmatched junction nucleotides: 4. Germline CDR1 SNHLY, CDR2 FYNNEI. CDR3 protein: CASRQGGSNQPQHF. The CDR3, as DNA: TGTGCCAGTCGACAGGGGGGGAGCAATCAGCCCCAGCATTTT.

A few counts support this clone. V and J are TRBV30 and TRBJ2-3, with TRBD1 identical over 12 bases. Germline V gene sequence: CDR1 GTSNPN, CDR2 SVGIG (reference sequence). CDR3 length equals 15 residues. J was trimmed by 6 bases and V by 0 bases; bases with no gene match: 4. Here the CDR3 DNA reads TGTGCCTGGAGTGTACTGGGACAGGGGGCGGATACGCAGTATTTT. Translating it yields CAWSVLGQGADTQYF. The variable domain in full, with the rest retrieved from reference TRBV30 and TRBJ2-3, is SQTIHQWPATLVQPVGSPLSLECTVEGTSNPNLYWYRQAAGRGLQLLFYSVGIGQISSEVPQNLSASRPQDRQFILSSKKLLLSDSGFYLCAWSVLGQGADTQYFGPGTRLTVL.

This rearrangement joins TRBV5-1 to TRBJ1-5; D not certain. V dropped 7 bases and J dropped 7 bases, with 15 bases sitting between them. Germline loops: CDR1 SGHRS, CDR2 YFSETQ. CDR3 length: 13 amino acids. The CDR3 region is CASRITSEQPQHF. In nucleotides, the CDR3 is TGCGCCAGCCGGATTACCTCGGAGCAGCCCCAGCATTTT.

The DNA for the CDR3 is TGTGCCAGCAGCTTAGGAGGACTAGCTTCTTACAATGAGCAGTTCTTC. Its protein is CASSLGGLASYNEQFF. The chain joins TRBV7-8 to TRBJ2-1; 8 nucleotides line up with TRBD2. Losses at the gene ends were 1 base for V and 4 bases for J; bases not matched to a gene: 6. Germline loops: CDR1 SGHVS, CDR2 FQNEAQ. The CDR3 is 16 residues long.

This clone was seen a handful of times. The chain combines TRBV15 with TRBJ2-5; D call uncertain. V lost 1 base, J lost 1 base, and 4 bases lay in between. From germline, CDR1 is LNHNV and CDR2 YYDKDF (reference sequence). The CDR3 loop spans 13 amino acids. The CDR3 coding sequence is TGTGCCACCAGCAGAGCCGGCCAAGAGACCCAGTACTTC. Amino acids: CATSRAGQETQYF.

The chain joins TRBV9 to TRBJ1-6; TRBD1 aligns across 8 bases. The germline V gene encodes CDR1 SGDLS and CDR2 YYNGEE. Unmatched junction bases numbered 4, after V lost 3 bases and J lost 2 bases. This CDR3 has 16 amino acids. DNA for the CDR3: TGTGCCAGCAGCGCGCTGACAGGGGCCTATAATTCACCCCTCCACTTT. Encoded protein: CASSALTGAYNSPLHF.

J is TRBJ1-1 and V is TRBV5-1; D is unclear. This CDR3 region has 13 residues. V gave up 3 bases and J gave up 3 bases, with 9 bases separating them. From germline, CDR1 is SGHRS and CDR2 YFSETQ. As DNA, the CDR3 is TGCGCCAGCAGCTACACACGGCACACTGAAGCTTTCTTT. It codes for CASSYTRHTEAFF. Based on the CDR3 plus reference TRBV5-1 and TRBJ1-1, the full variable domain is KAGVTQTPRYLIKTRGQQVTLSCSPISGHRSVSWYQQTPGQGLQFLFEYFSETQRNKGNFPGRFSGRQFSNSRSEMNVSTLELGDSALYLCASSYTRHTEAFFGQGTRLTVV.

The CDR3 bases are TGTGCCAGCAGTGCCCGGGGTGAGCAGTTCTTC. This encodes CASSARGEQFF. The chain joins TRBV27 to TRBJ2-1; D is possibly TRBD2 (5 bases). CDR1 and CDR2 (germline): MNHEY, SMNVEV (reference sequence). The CDR3 is 11 amino acids. V was trimmed by 5 bases and J by 9 bases, leaving 8 bases between them.

This clone was detected a few times. The chain carries TRBV29-1 and TRBJ1-1; D remains ambiguous. The CDR3 sequence is 13 residues long. V was shortened by 6 bases and J by 1 base, with 12 bases between the two germline ends. Germline V gives CDR1 SQVTM, CDR2 ANQGSEA. The CDR3 loop is CSVSDSWNTEAFF. DNA for the CDR3: TGCAGCGTGAGCGACTCATGGAACACTGAAGCTTTCTTT.

The chain recombines TRBV15 with TRBJ2-7, with D uncertain. The CDR3 loop spans 14 amino acids. V was clipped by 8 bases and J by 2 bases, with 16 bases between them. Germline assignment: CDR1 LNHNV and CDR2 YYDKDF (reference sequence). This chain's CDR3 is CATGRTTGPYEQYF. The CDR3 bases are TGTGCCACCGGGCGGACGACCGGGCCCTACGAGCAGTACTTC.

The chain has TRBV5-1 and TRBJ2-7; D perhaps matches TRBD2 (6 bases). V lost 4 bases to trimming and J lost 4 bases, with 15 bases between them. The germline V gene encodes CDR1 SGHRS and CDR2 YFSETQ. There are 14 residues in the CDR3. CDR3 in DNA: TGCGCCAGCAGCCTGGAGGGGAGGAAATACGAGCAGTACTTC. It yields the protein CASSLEGRKYEQYF. Based on the CDR3 plus reference TRBV5-1 and TRBJ2-7, the full variable domain is KAGVTQTPRYLIKTRGQQVTLSCSPISGHRSVSWYQQTPGQGLQFLFEYFSETQRNKGNFPGRFSGRQFSNSRSEMNVSTLELGDSALYLCASSLEGRKYEQYFGPGTRLTVT.

The genes are TRBV5-4 and TRBJ2-3, with 10 positions matching TRBD2. Per germline, CDR1 SGHNT and CDR2 YYREEE (reference sequence). This CDR3 is 16 amino acids long. V gave up 4 bases and J gave up 1 base; unmatched junction bases: 6. The CDR3 coding sequence is TGTGCCAGCAGCGCCCGGACTAGCGGACGCACAGATACGCAGTATTTT. Residues: CASSARTSGRTDTQYF.

The V and J genes are TRBV30 and TRBJ2-6, with D tentatively TRBD1 (5 bases). Germline V gene lookup returns CDR1 GTSNPN and CDR2 SVGIG (reference sequence). The CDR3 length is 15 residues. With 3 bases removed from V and 3 bases from J, the gap between germline ends came to 12 bases. CDR3 nucleotides: TGTGCCTGGAGCCGTGGGGCGGATGGGGCCAACGTCCTGACTTTC. Translation: CAWSRGADGANVLTF.

The chain employs TRBV27 and TRBJ1-2; TRBD1 is a possible D gene (5 bases). The CDR3 has 15 amino acids. The germline gives CDR1 MNHEY, CDR2 SMNVEV (reference sequence). V dropped 5 bases and J dropped 9 bases, with 22 bases sitting between them. CDR3 in amino acids: CASSRAGSRDLSYTF. In DNA form, the CDR3 reads TGTGCCAGCAGTCGTGCAGGGTCTAGGGACCTGAGCTACACCTTC.

The rearrangement uses TRBV4-1 and TRBJ2-5, with D uncertain. CDR1 and CDR2 from the germline V gene are MGHRA and YSYEKL. This CDR3 spans 15 amino acids. Trimming stripped 3 bases from V and 2 bases from J, with 13 bases between. The CDR3 protein is CASSQGQTRQETQYF. DNA of the CDR3: TGCGCCAGCAGCCAGGGCCAGACACGACAAGAGACCCAGTACTTC.

In its sample, this clone was seen a few times. This rearrangement joins TRBV30 to TRBJ2-6; 8 bases align to TRBD1. Germline assignment: CDR1 GTSNPN and CDR2 SVGIG (reference sequence). With V trimmed by 5 bases and J by 2 bases, 8 bases remained unmatched. The CDR3 extends over 16 amino acids. CDR3 region: CAWGLRGRPGANVLTF. In DNA, the CDR3 is TGTGCCTGGGGACTCAGGGGGCGCCCTGGGGCCAACGTCCTGACTTTC.

CDR3 sequence: CASSPRQGKEVTEAFF. The CDR3 DNA reads TGTGCCAGCTCCCCCAGGCAGGGAAAGGAGGTCACTGAAGCTTTCTTT. The chain links TRBV18 to TRBJ1-1; D possibly corresponds to TRBD1 (5 bases). This CDR3 is built from 16 residues. Germline CDR1 is KGHSH and CDR2 is LQKENI. V lost 6 bases and J 4 bases, leaving 21 bases between the germline ends.

J is TRBJ1-5 and V is TRBV30; D possibly corresponds to TRBD1 (5 bases). The V gene lost 4 bases and the J gene lost 2 bases, with 15 bases spanning the gap. From germline, CDR1 is GTSNPN and CDR2 SVGIG (reference sequence). The CDR3 runs 15 residues. In DNA form, the CDR3 reads TGTGCCTGGAAAGAGGGGTCGGCAGGCAATCAGCCCCAGCATTTT. This sequence encodes CAWKEGSAGNQPQHF.

V usage is TRBV20-1 and J usage is TRBJ2-5; D possibly corresponds to TRBD2 (5 bases). Trimming removed 3 bases at V and 6 bases at J, with 8 bases between. Germline V gene sequence: CDR1 DFQATT, CDR2 SNEGSKA (reference sequence). CDR3 length equals 11 residues. The CDR3 bases are TGCAGTGCTAGTGAGCGGAAGACCCAGTACTTC. It specifies CSASERKTQYF.